This T cell receptor (beta chain) stems from a study of T-cell memory formation after mild COVID-19. Turning to the study itself: TCR clusters were mostly confined to one donor each. Points from the study as a whole: Whereas later expanders leaned CD4+, clones contracting day 15 to 85 showed a balanced CD4/CD8 makeup. Day 37-peaking second-wave clones had unconfirmed SARS-CoV-2 specificity. In pre-infection memory, a portion of responding clones appeared, which suggested that cross-reactive memory joined.

Trimming cost V 5 bases and J 9 bases, with 23 bases left between them. Germline V lookup: CDR1 MNHEY, CDR2 SVGEGT. This CDR3 has 17 residues. Via MiXCR, TCRdb re-called the 5' RACE reads, giving one row per CDR3 protein. The table has around 340,000 distinct CDR3 sequences, 10% to 15% seen once; the top ten hold about 20%. This clonotype was detected only a few times. Its antigen is undetermined. The sequencing sample was made of PBMCs or a T cell subset sorted from them (not recorded which). The J gene is TRBJ1-6, the V gene TRBV6-2 or TRBV6-3; the D gene is possibly TRBD1 (6 bases). This TCR was sampled from a man aged 18 to 30 who had mild COVID-19 (a few samples of this study predate the infection). Cell type and time point are not known. The CDR3 bases are TGTGCCAGCAGTCCCCACCGGGACACCTACCGGGGTTCACCCCTCCACTTT. This gives the protein CASSPHRDTYRGSPLHF.